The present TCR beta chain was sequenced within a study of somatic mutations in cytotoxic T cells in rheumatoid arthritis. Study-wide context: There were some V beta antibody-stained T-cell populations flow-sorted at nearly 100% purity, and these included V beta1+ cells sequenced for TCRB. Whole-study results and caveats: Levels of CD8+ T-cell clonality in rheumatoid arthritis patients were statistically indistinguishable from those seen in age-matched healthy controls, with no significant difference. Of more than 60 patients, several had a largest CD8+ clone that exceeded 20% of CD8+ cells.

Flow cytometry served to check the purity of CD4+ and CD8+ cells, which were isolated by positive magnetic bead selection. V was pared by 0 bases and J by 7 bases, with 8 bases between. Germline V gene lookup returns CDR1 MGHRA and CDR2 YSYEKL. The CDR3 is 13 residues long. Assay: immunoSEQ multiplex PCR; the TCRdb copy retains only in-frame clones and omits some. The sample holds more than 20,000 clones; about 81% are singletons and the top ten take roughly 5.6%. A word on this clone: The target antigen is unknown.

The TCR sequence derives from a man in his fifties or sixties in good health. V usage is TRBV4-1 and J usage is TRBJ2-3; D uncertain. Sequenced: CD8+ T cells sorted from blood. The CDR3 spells CASSQDSGYTQYF. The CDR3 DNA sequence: TGCGCCAGCAGCCAAGATTCGGGCTATACGCAGTATTTT.